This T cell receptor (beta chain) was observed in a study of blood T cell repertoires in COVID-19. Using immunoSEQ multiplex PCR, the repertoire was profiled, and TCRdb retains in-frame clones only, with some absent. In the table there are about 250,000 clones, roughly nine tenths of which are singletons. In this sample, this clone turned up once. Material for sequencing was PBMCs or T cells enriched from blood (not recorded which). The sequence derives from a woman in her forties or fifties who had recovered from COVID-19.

CDR3 protein: CASSYGGAPYEQYF. Here the CDR3 DNA reads TGTGCCAGCAGTTACGGGGGGGCCCCCTACGAGCAGTACTTC. The rearrangement links TRBV6-2 or TRBV6-3 to TRBJ2-7, with D possibly TRBD2 on 7 matching bases. The CDR3 loop spans 14 amino acids. Per the germline V gene, CDR1 is MNHEY and CDR2 is SVGEGT. Trimming shortened V by 2 bases and J by 2 bases, and 10 bases separated the two germline ends.